The 31 T cell receptor beta chains below come from one sample, sequenced in a study of cytomegalovirus exposure and HLA in healthy donors. 60 Vbeta and 13 Jbeta primers were used in PCR. Clones were read by immunoSEQ multiplex PCR, and TCRdb kept only the in-frame ones, dropping some. The sample has fewer than 350,000 clones, roughly 89% seen once; the top ten hold about 2.5%. The sample taken for sequencing was PBMCs. These receptor sequences come from a woman younger than 30 in good health and CMV-seronegative.

This clone was picked up one time. The CDR3 DNA is TGTGCCAGCAGCTTAACAGGGGTTGGAGATACGCAGTATTTT. Amino acids: CASSLTGVGDTQYF. This sequence joins TRBV7-3 and TRBJ2-3; maybe TRBD1 (5 bases). The V gene lost 0 bases and the J gene lost 5 bases, with 9 bases spanning the gap. The CDR3 contains 14 residues. Germline-derived CDR1 and CDR2 are SGHTA and FQGTGA.

The rearrangement links TRBV4-2 to TRBJ1-6, with no clear D. The CDR3 has 13 residues. V was clipped by 4 bases and J by 7 bases, with 8 bases between them. Germline V CDR1 and CDR2: LGHNA, YNFKEQ. CDR3 nucleotide sequence: TGTGCCAGCAGCCCCGGCGGGAATTCACCCCTCCACTTT. This codes for CASSPGGNSPLHF.

CDR3 sequence: CASSEPSGGPEYTGELFF. The CDR3 nucleotides are TGCGCCAGCAGTGAACCTAGCGGGGGGCCGGAGTACACCGGGGAGCTGTTTTTT. This chain connects TRBV10-1 to TRBJ2-2; 11 nucleotides match TRBD2. The CDR3 runs 18 residues. The germline gives CDR1 WNHNN, CDR2 SYGVQD (reference sequence). V shed 3 bases, J shed 3 bases, and the junction held 9 bases outside the gene matches.

This clone was counted only a few times. The chain couples TRBV6-1 to TRBJ2-3; TRBD2 matches at 12 bases. The CDR3 totals 15 residues. V dropped 8 bases and J dropped 4; count of bases not matched to a gene: 7. CDR1 MNHNS and CDR2 SASEGT come from the germline V gene. The CDR3 DNA is TGTGCCAGCGGAAGACTAGCGGGGGAATCAGATACGCAGTATTTT. Translation gives CASGRLAGESDTQYF.

The chain carries TRBV5-8 and TRBJ2-7; maybe TRBD1 (6 bases). Germline V gene lookup returns CDR1 SGHTS and CDR2 YDEGEE. With 4 bases removed from V and 3 bases from J, the gap between germline ends came to 17 bases. This CDR3 comprises 15 residues. CDR3 amino acids: CASSVEQDSLYEQYF. The CDR3 DNA follows: TGTGCCAGCAGCGTTGAACAGGACAGTCTCTACGAGCAGTACTTC.

A few counts support this clone. The chain couples TRBV2 to TRBJ2-6, with D hard to call. This CDR3 comprises 14 residues. V was cut by 2 bases and J by 7 bases, with 9 bases left in between. The germline CDR1 and CDR2 sequences are SNHLY and FYNNEI. CDR3 region: CASSESWAANVLTF. The CDR3 coding sequence is TGTGCCAGCAGTGAAAGTTGGGCAGCCAACGTCCTGACTTTC.

The genes are TRBV11-3 and TRBJ2-7; D is perhaps TRBD2 (6 bases). Germline CDR1 and CDR2: SGHNT and YENEEA. V was clipped by 5 bases and J by 1 base, with 12 bases between them. The CDR3 length is 14 residues. DNA of the CDR3: TGTGCCAGCAGCCCCGACCGGGGGTCCTACGAGCAGTACTTC. This gives the protein CASSPDRGSYEQYF. Looking up the rest from reference TRBV11-3 and TRBJ2-7 gives the full variable domain: EAGVVQSPRYKIIEKKQPVAFWCNPISGHNTLYWYLQNLGQGPELLIRYENEEAVDDSQLPKDRFSAERLKGVDSTLKIQPAELGDSAVYLCASSPDRGSYEQYFGPGTRLTVT.

The chain couples TRBV25-1 to TRBJ2-4, with 7 bases identical to TRBD1. The CDR3 loop spans 15 amino acids. Germline lookup yields CDR1 MGHDK and CDR2 SYGVNS. J gave up 5 bases and V 3 bases, and 7 bases lay outside the gene matches. Here the CDR3 DNA reads TGTGCCAGCAGTGAGGTTACCGGGACAGAAAACATTCAGTACTTC. Its protein is CASSEVTGTENIQYF.

This chain connects TRBV27 to TRBJ1-1, with a weak D call TRBD1 (5 bases). The CDR3 loop spans 13 amino acids. V was clipped by 5 bases and J by 4 bases, with 11 bases between them. Germline V gene sequence: CDR1 MNHEY, CDR2 SMNVEV (reference sequence). The CDR3 loop reads CASSEAGSTEAFF. Here the CDR3 DNA reads TGTGCCAGCAGTGAAGCAGGGTCCACTGAAGCTTTCTTT.

The rearrangement uses TRBV7-9 and TRBJ1-4, with D possibly matching TRBD1 (6 bases). This CDR3 spans 13 amino acids. Trimming removed 1 base from V and 8 bases from J, with 8 bases in between. Germline CDR1 SEHNR, CDR2 FQNEAQ (reference sequence). CDR3 sequence reads: CASSLVQGEKLFF. The CDR3 DNA sequence: TGTGCCAGCAGCTTAGTACAGGGCGAAAAACTGTTTTTT.

The chain links TRBV29-1 to TRBJ1-2, with a tentative D call TRBD1 (5 bases). Germline V gives CDR1 SQVTM, CDR2 ANQGSEA. This CDR3 region has 13 residues. Between the trimmed V and J ends, which lost 4 bases and 6 bases, there was a span of 15 bases. The chain's CDR3 is CSVAPGLGNGYTF. The CDR3 DNA reads TGCAGCGTTGCCCCGGGACTGGGAAATGGCTACACCTTC.

V and J are TRBV11-1 and TRBJ1-6; 9 positions agree with TRBD1. The V gene end was trimmed by 0 bases and the J gene end by 10 bases; junction bases not matched to a gene: 4. Germline values: CDR1 SGHAT, CDR2 FQDESV (reference sequence). This CDR3 is 15 amino acids long. CDR3 nucleotides: TGTGCCAGCAGCTTAGCCCCAACAGGGGGCTCACCCCTCCACTTT. Encoded protein: CASSLAPTGGSPLHF.

J is TRBJ1-5 and V is TRBV11-2; no clear D gene. The CDR3 consists of 14 residues. V was trimmed by 0 bases and J by 1 base, leaving 4 bases between them. Germline V gives CDR1 SGHAT, CDR2 FQNNGV. The CDR3 nucleotides are TGTGCCAGCAGCTTAGATGGCAGCAATCAGCCCCAGCATTTT. Encoded protein: CASSLDGSNQPQHF.

The chain combines TRBV10-3 with TRBJ1-2; 9 nucleotides match TRBD1. The V gene end was trimmed by 7 bases and the J gene end by 7 bases; junction bases not matched to a gene: 10. The CDR3 is 14 amino acids. CDR1 ENHRY and CDR2 SYGVKD come from the germline V gene. CDR3 protein: CAINQGQGHSGYTF. The CDR3 nucleotides read TGTGCCATCAACCAGGGACAGGGACATTCTGGCTACACCTTC.

This chain uses TRBV19 with TRBJ1-2, with D maybe TRBD1 (5 bases). CDR1 and CDR2 (germline): LNHDA, SQIVND (reference sequence). The CDR3 consists of 14 residues. Trimming left V 0 bases short and J 4 bases short, with 9 bases between. The CDR3 region has the DNA TGTGCCAGTAGTATAGAGGCAGGGCCCTATGGCTACACCTTC. Translation gives CASSIEAGPYGYTF.

This clone has just one count. The V and J genes are TRBV27 and TRBJ2-1, with TRBD2 matching over 11 bases. Per germline, CDR1 MNHEY and CDR2 SMNVEV (reference sequence). The CDR3 sequence is 15 residues long. Trimming removed 6 bases from V and 7 bases from J; junction bases left unmatched: 8. The CDR3 sequence is CASSIAGGPVNEQFF. CDR3 DNA: TGTGCCAGCAGCATAGCGGGGGGGCCGGTAAATGAGCAGTTCTTC.

This sequence joins TRBV19 and TRBJ1-1; no reliable D call. This CDR3 has 13 amino acids. Trimming took 8 bases from V and 1 from J, leaving 11 bases between them. Looked up from germline, CDR1 is LNHDA and CDR2 is SQIVND (reference sequence). The CDR3 DNA sequence: TGTGCCAGTTGTTACTCCCGGAACACTGAAGCTTTCTTT. It encodes CASCYSRNTEAFF.

The chain carries TRBV6-5 and TRBJ2-5; TRBD2 is a possible D gene (7 bases). V dropped 2 bases and J dropped 4 bases, with 17 bases sitting between them. CDR3 length: 16 residues. The germline V gene has CDR1 MNHEY and CDR2 SVGAGI. As DNA, the CDR3 is TGTGCCAGCAGTTACCGCACCGGCGGGGGCCGAGAGACCCAGTACTTC. The encoded protein is CASSYRTGGGRETQYF.

In this sample, this clone turned up once. This chain joins TRBV25-1 and TRBJ2-7; D possibly corresponds to TRBD2 (6 bases). V lost 3 bases, J lost 2 bases, and 8 bases lay in between. CDR3 length: 13 residues. Germline assignment: CDR1 MGHDK and CDR2 SYGVNS. DNA of the CDR3: TGTGCCAGCAGTGAGGACTATCCCTACGAGCAGTACTTC. Residues: CASSEDYPYEQYF.

Worth noting for this clone: The sample has other DNA sequences that encode this CDR3 too. The chain links TRBV14 to TRBJ2-7; D gene uncertain. The V and J ends lost 0 bases and 3 bases respectively, with 3 bases between them. Per the germline V gene, CDR1 is SGHDN and CDR2 is FVKESK. The CDR3 runs 12 residues. The CDR3 loop reads CASSQDSYEQYF. DNA of the CDR3: TGTGCCAGCAGCCAAGATAGCTACGAGCAGTACTTC.

This clone was recorded only once. This chain joins TRBV4-2 and TRBJ2-2, with a possible D match to TRBD2 (7 bases). The CDR3 extends over 14 amino acids. Germline V gene sequence: CDR1 LGHNA, CDR2 YNFKEQ. V was shortened by 11 bases and J by 6 bases, with 19 bases between the two germline ends. CDR3 bases: TGTGCCGCATCGGGGGGACACGGGGCCGGGGAGCTGTTTTTT. Its protein product is CAASGGHGAGELFF.

This chain uses TRBV9 with TRBJ2-1, with TRBD1 matching 8 bases. CDR1 SGDLS and CDR2 YYNGEE come from the germline V gene. V was pared by 0 bases and J by 7 bases, with 3 bases of the junction left unmatched. This CDR3 is 14 amino acids long. The CDR3 is CASSVGTGMNEQFF. In DNA, the CDR3 is TGTGCCAGCAGCGTAGGGACAGGGATGAATGAGCAGTTCTTC.

This chain uses TRBV5-1 with TRBJ2-5; 11 positions agree with TRBD1. J gave up 5 bases and V 5 bases, and 8 bases lay outside the gene matches. Germline V gene sequence: CDR1 SGHRS, CDR2 YFSETQ. CDR3 size: 15 residues. The CDR3 loop is CASSTDRGRGETQYF. DNA of the CDR3: TGCGCCAGCAGTACGGACAGGGGGCGAGGGGAGACCCAGTACTTC.

The rearrangement joins TRBV7-9 to TRBJ1-5; no clear D. This CDR3 is 13 amino acids long. V lost 5 bases and J 7 bases, leaving 12 bases between the germline ends. Per germline, CDR1 SEHNR and CDR2 FQNEAQ (reference sequence). The chain's CDR3 is CASSLLEAQPQHF. CDR3 nucleotides: TGTGCCAGCAGCCTGTTAGAAGCCCAGCCCCAGCATTTT.

This clone was picked up one time. The V call is TRBV2, the J call TRBJ2-7; maybe TRBD2 (7 bases). V gave up 0 bases and J gave up 6 bases, with 15 bases separating them. The CDR3 extends over 15 amino acids. Germline assignment: CDR1 SNHLY and CDR2 FYNNEI. The CDR3 region has the DNA TGTGCCAGCAGTGAAGCTTTGGCAGGGGAGGGCGAGCAGTACTTC. It codes for CASSEALAGEGEQYF.

This chain uses TRBV6-5 with TRBJ1-4, with 8 bases matching TRBD1. From germline, CDR1 is MNHEY and CDR2 SVGAGI. This CDR3 region has 15 residues. J gave up 3 bases and V 6 bases, and 6 bases lay outside the gene matches. The CDR3 DNA follows: TGTGCCAGCAGACGCTGGACAGGGCCTAATGAAAAACTGTTTTTT. It translates to CASRRWTGPNEKLFF.

The chain combines TRBV7-6 with TRBJ2-7; TRBD1 aligns across 8 bases. With V trimmed by 1 base and J by 6 bases, 8 bases remained unmatched. CDR3 length: 15 amino acids. Germline assignment: CDR1 SGHVS and CDR2 FNYEAQ. The CDR3 coding sequence is TGTGCCAGCAGCTTAGGGACAGGGAGCTTTGGCGAGCAGTACTTC. This gives the protein CASSLGTGSFGEQYF.

A remark on this clone: Distinct nucleotide sequences in the sample also encode this CDR3. The gene calls are TRBV5-1 and TRBJ1-6; tentatively, D is TRBD1 (6 bases). The ends were cut back, 4 bases at V and 6 bases at J, with 14 bases in the middle. Germline-derived CDR1 and CDR2 are SGHRS and YFSETQ. This CDR3 has 15 residues. CDR3 nucleotides: TGCGCCAGCAGCCCTGGACAGAATCTTAATTCACCCCTCCACTTT. Amino acid sequence: CASSPGQNLNSPLHF.

The rearrangement joins TRBV2 to TRBJ2-7; D ambiguous. This CDR3 comprises 12 residues. In germline, CDR1 is SNHLY, CDR2 FYNNEI. Deletions cut 6 bases from V and 3 bases from J, with 9 bases between. The CDR3 coding sequence is TGTGCCAGCAGCTCGTACAGCTACGAGCAGTACTTC. Protein sequence: CASSSYSYEQYF.

The chain's CDR3 is CASSQGVNQPQHF. DNA for the CDR3: TGTGCCAGCAGCCAAGGAGTAAATCAGCCCCAGCATTTT. V usage is TRBV4-2 and J usage is TRBJ1-5; D call uncertain. The CDR3 sequence is 13 residues long. Germline assignment: CDR1 LGHNA and CDR2 YNFKEQ. V was cut by 1 base and J by 4 bases, with 5 bases left in between.

J is TRBJ2-7 and V is TRBV6-1; D is unclear. The germline V and J ends were trimmed by 5 bases and 0 bases, with 11 bases remaining between them. The germline gives CDR1 MNHNS, CDR2 SASEGT. The CDR3 length is 14 residues. CDR3 nucleotides: TGTGCCAGCAGTCGTCAGGCTGACTCCTACGAGCAGTACTTC. The encoded protein is CASSRQADSYEQYF.